This TCR beta chain was identified during a study of shared clonotypes between healthy human individuals. CD4+ cells underwent separation, giving CD45RA+ naive and CD45RA-negative memory subsets. A remark on this clone: Its antigen remains unidentified.

Study findings and constraints: Naive CD4 clonotypes overlapped across several donors at around 4.8%. Naive subsets, compared against memory subsets, generally had larger estimated richness values.

Per the original methods: Without quality scores, immunoSEQ junctional reads could not be filtered like full-length reads. Produced via immunoSEQ multiplex PCR; TCRdb's table is partial and in-frame only. That table supplies the V and J calls and clone size; D and trimming were determined from the DNA. In the table there are roughly 2 million clones, 95% of which are singletons. The V gene's germline CDR1 is SEHNR and CDR2 FQNEAQ (reference sequence). CDR3 size: 13 residues. Between the trimmed V and J ends, which lost 7 bases and 2 bases, there was a span of 9 bases. The chain employs TRBV7-9 and TRBJ1-5; no clear D. This clonotype originated in a man aged 18 to 35 in good health. The sequencing input was naive CD4+ T cells sorted from blood. Documented subset: CD45RA+ positively selected. The CDR3 coding sequence is TGTGCCAGCACCGCGGTTGGCAATCAGCCCCAGCATTTT. This encodes CASTAVGNQPQHF.